This TCR beta chain was sequenced during a study of blood T cell repertoires in COVID-19. Trimming removed 6 bases at V and 2 bases at J, with 14 bases between. This CDR3 has 15 residues. Germline V gene lookup returns CDR1 LNHDA and CDR2 SQIVND (reference sequence). The assay was immunoSEQ multiplex PCR, and TCRdb's table has in-frame clones only and misses some. The sample has 100,000 to 150,000 clones; approximately 82% are singletons. This TCR was recovered from a man aged 55 to 70 with acute or convalescent COVID-19. Sequenced: peripheral blood. The V and J genes are TRBV19 and TRBJ2-1; weak D call: TRBD2 (6 bases). The CDR3 sequence is CASRGGLHPYNEQFF. CDR3 bases: TGTGCCAGTAGGGGGGGACTCCACCCCTACAATGAGCAGTTCTTC.